The T cell receptor (beta chain) under discussion was sequenced for a study of shared clonotypes between healthy human individuals. Clones were sequenced by immunoSEQ multiplex PCR, and TCRdb holds only the in-frame ones, with some missing. The sample gives 2,500,000 or so clones, over 85% of which show up once; 0.36% is in the top ten. The CDR3 spans 14 residues. Germline-derived CDR1 and CDR2 are SGHRS and YFSETQ. V dropped 4 bases and J dropped 6; count of bases not matched to a gene: 8. Material: naive CD4+ T cells from PBMCs. Subset in this sample: CD45RA+ positively selected. The J gene is TRBJ2-3, the V gene TRBV5-1; 7 bases align to TRBD1. This clonotype was sampled from a man younger than 35 in good health. Some clones in this sample may be carry-over from other donors' samples. This chain's CDR3 is CASSPLTGADTQYF. CDR3 nucleotide sequence: TGCGCCAGCAGCCCCCTTACAGGGGCGGATACGCAGTATTTT.